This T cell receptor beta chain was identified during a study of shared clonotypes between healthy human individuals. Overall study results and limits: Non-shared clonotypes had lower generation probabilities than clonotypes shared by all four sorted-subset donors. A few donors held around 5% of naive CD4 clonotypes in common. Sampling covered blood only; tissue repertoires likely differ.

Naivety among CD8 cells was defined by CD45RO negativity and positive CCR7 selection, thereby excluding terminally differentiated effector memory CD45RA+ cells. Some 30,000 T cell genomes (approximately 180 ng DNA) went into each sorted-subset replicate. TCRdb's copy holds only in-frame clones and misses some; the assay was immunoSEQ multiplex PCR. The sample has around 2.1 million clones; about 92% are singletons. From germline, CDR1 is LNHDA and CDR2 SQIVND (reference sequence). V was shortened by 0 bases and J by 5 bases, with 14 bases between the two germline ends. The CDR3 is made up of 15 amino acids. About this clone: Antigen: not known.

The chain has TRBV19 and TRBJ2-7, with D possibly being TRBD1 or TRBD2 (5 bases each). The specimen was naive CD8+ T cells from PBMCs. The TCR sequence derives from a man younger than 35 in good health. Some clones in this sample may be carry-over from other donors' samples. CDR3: CASSIEDRDHHEQYF. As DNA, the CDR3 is TGTGCCAGTAGTATAGAAGACCGGGACCATCACGAGCAGTACTTC.